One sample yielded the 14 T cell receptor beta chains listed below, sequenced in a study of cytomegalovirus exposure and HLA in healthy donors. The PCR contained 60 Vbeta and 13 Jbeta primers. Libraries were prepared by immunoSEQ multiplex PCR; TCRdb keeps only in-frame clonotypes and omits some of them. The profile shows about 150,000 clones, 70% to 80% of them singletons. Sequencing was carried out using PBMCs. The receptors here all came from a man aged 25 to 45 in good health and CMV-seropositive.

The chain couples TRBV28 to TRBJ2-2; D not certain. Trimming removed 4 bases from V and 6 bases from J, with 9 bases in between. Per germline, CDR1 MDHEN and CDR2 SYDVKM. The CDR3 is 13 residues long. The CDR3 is CASSYLSAGELFF. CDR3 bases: TGTGCCAGCAGTTATCTTTCCGCCGGGGAGCTGTTTTTT.

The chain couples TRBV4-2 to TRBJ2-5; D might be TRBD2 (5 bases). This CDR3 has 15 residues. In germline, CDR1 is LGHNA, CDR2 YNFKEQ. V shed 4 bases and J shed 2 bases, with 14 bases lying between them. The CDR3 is CASSPSGRGQETQYF. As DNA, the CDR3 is TGTGCCAGCAGCCCAAGTGGGCGCGGGCAAGAGACCCAGTACTTC.

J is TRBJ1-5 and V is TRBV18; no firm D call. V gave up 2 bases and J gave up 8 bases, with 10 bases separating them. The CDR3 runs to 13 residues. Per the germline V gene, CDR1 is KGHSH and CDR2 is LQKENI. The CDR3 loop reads CASSPSRREPQHF. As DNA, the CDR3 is TGTGCCAGCTCACCATCCCGGAGGGAGCCCCAGCATTTT.

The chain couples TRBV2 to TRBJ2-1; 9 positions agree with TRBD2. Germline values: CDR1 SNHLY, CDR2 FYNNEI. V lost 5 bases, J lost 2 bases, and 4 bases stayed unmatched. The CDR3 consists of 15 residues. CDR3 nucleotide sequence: TGTGCCAGCAGTTCAATAGCGGGAGCCTACAATGAGCAGTTCTTC. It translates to CASSSIAGAYNEQFF.

The DNA of the CDR3 is TGCGCCAGCAGTGGAAGGGGTGAAGCTTTCTTT. This codes for CASSGRGEAFF. V and J are TRBV5-1 and TRBJ1-1, with a weak D call TRBD1 (5 bases). This CDR3 is 11 amino acids long. Trimming left V 5 bases short and J 7 bases short, with 9 bases between. Germline V gene sequence: CDR1 SGHRS, CDR2 YFSETQ.

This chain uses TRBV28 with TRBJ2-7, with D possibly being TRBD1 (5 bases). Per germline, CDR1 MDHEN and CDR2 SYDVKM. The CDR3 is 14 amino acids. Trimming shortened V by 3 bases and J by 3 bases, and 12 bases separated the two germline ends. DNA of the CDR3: TGTGCCAGCAGTTTCCGACAGAGACGCTACGAGCAGTACTTC. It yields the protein CASSFRQRRYEQYF.

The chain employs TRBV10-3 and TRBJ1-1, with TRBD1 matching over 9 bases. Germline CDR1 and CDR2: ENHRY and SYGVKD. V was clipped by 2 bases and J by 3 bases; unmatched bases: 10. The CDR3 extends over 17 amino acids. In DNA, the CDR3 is TGTGCCATCAGTGAGAGGGGATCACGGACAGGGGACACTGAAGCTTTCTTT. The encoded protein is CAISERGSRTGDTEAFF.

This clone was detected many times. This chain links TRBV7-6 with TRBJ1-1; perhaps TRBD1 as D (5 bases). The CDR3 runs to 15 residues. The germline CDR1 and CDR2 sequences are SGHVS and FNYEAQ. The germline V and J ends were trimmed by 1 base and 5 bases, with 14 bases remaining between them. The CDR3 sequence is CASSLEDGARTEAFF. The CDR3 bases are TGTGCCAGCAGCTTAGAAGATGGGGCGCGAACTGAAGCTTTCTTT.

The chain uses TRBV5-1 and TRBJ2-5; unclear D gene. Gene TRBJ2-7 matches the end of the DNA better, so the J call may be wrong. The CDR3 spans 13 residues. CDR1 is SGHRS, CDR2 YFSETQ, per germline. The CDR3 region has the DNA TGCGCCAGCAGCTTGGCCGTGAGTCCCGAGCAGTACTTC. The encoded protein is CASSLAVSPEQYF.

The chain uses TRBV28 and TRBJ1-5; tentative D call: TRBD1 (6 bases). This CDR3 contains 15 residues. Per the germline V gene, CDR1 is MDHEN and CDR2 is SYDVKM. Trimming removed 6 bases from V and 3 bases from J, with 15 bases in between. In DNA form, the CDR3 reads TGTGCCAGCAGCCCACCCGCGGGGGCCAATCAGCCCCAGCATTTT. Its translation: CASSPPAGANQPQHF.

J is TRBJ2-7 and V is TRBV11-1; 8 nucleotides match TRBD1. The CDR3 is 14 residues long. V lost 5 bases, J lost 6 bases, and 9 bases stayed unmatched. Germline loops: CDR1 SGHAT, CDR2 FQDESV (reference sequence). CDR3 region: CASSHPGQAIEQYF. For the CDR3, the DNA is TGTGCCAGCAGCCACCCGGGACAGGCTATCGAGCAGTACTTC. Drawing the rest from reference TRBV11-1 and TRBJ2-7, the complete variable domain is EAEVAQSPRYKITEKSQAVAFWCDPISGHATLYWYRQILGQGPELLVQFQDESVVDDSQLPKDRFSAERLKGVDSTLKIQPAELGDSAMYLCASSHPGQAIEQYFGPGTRLTVT.

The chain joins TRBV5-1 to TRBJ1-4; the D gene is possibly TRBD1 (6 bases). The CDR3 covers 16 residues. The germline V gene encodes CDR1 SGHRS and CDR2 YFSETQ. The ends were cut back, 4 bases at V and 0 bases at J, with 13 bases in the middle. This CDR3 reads CASSPKGGTTNEKLFF. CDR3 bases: TGCGCCAGCAGCCCGAAGGGGGGGACAACTAATGAAAAACTGTTTTTT.

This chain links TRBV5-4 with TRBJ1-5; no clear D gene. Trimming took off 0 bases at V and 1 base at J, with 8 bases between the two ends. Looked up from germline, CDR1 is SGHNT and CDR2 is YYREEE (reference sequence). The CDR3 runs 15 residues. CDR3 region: CASSLDRGSNQPQHF. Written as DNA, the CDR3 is TGTGCCAGCAGCTTGGATCGGGGAAGCAATCAGCCCCAGCATTTT.

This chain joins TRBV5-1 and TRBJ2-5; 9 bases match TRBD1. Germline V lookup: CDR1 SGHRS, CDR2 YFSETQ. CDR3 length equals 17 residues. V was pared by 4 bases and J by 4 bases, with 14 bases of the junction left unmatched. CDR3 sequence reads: CASSPREQGANSETQYF. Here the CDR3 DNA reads TGCGCCAGCAGCCCACGGGAACAGGGGGCAAATTCAGAGACCCAGTACTTC. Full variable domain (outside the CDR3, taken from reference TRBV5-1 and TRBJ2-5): KAGVTQTPRYLIKTRGQQVTLSCSPISGHRSVSWYQQTPGQGLQFLFEYFSETQRNKGNFPGRFSGRQFSNSRSEMNVSTLELGDSALYLCASSPREQGANSETQYFGPGTRLLVL.